In its sample, the clone carrying this TCR beta chain was seen many times. No antigen is known for it. For repertoire sequencing, the TCR beta CDR3 regions were amplified from RNA transcripts. A first-round RT-PCR used HTBI primers, followed by a second-round multiplex PCR. Using its own MiXCR run on the multiplex PCR reads, TCRdb lists one record per CDR3 protein. This sample has some 360,000 distinct CDR3 sequences, with about 18% found just once. The data derive from a study of Graves' ophthalmopathy and Graves' hyperthyroidism. The study, taken as a whole, reports: Its predictions of ophthalmopathy progression gave the model roughly 71% sensitivity and about 72% specificity.

This CDR3 spans 17 amino acids. V was shortened by 0 bases and J by 0 bases, with 14 bases between the two germline ends. Germline CDR1 and CDR2: SGHDN and FVKESK. This receptor was identified in an adult woman with stable Graves' hyperthyroidism. The sequencing input was peripheral blood. The chain combines TRBV14 with TRBJ1-1, with TRBD1 as a possible D gene (5 bases). The CDR3, as DNA: TGTGCCAGCAGCCAAGAATTCCGGGGGACCCTGAACACTGAAGCTTTCTTT. This codes for CASSQEFRGTLNTEAFF.